These 3 T cell receptor beta chains came from one sample sequenced in a study of response to subunit inactivated influenza vaccine. TCRdb itself ran the RT-PCR reads through MiXCR, one entry per CDR3 protein. Among about 700,000 distinct CDR3 sequences listed, 14% were seen once. The input for sequencing was PBMCs from blood, taken 14 days before vaccination. These receptors were collected from a man in his fifties who received an inactivated influenza vaccine.

The rearrangement joins TRBV7-8 to TRBJ2-7; D remains unclear. Trimming took off 1 base at V and 7 bases at J, with 17 bases between the two ends. CDR1 SGHVS and CDR2 FQNEAQ come from the germline V gene. The CDR3 loop spans 15 amino acids. The CDR3 region is CASSLDPGQRVEQYF. In DNA form, the CDR3 reads TGTGCCAGCAGCTTAGACCCCGGGCAGAGAGTTGAGCAGTACTTC.

This clonotype was seen ten or more times. The V and J genes are TRBV5-1 and TRBJ1-1; D remains unclear. This CDR3 is 14 amino acids long. Trimming stripped 2 bases from V and 1 base from J, with 9 bases between. The germline V gene has CDR1 SGHRS and CDR2 YFSETQ. This CDR3 reads CASSLPQSNTEAFF. CDR3 nucleotide sequence: TGCGCCAGCAGCTTACCCCAATCGAACACTGAAGCTTTCTTT.

The genes are TRBV29-1 and TRBJ2-7; tentatively, D is TRBD1 (5 bases). Between the trimmed V and J ends, which lost 3 bases and 5 bases, there was a span of 11 bases. CDR3 length: 12 amino acids. The germline V gene encodes CDR1 SQVTM and CDR2 ANQGSEA. This CDR3 is CSVDQGGDEQYF. The CDR3 DNA reads TGCAGCGTTGATCAGGGTGGCGACGAGCAGTACTTC.